The 29 T cell receptor beta chains presented below share a single source sample, sequenced in a study of shared clonotypes between healthy human individuals. Clones were read by immunoSEQ multiplex PCR, and TCRdb kept only the in-frame ones, dropping some. Here the sample spans roughly 2,500,000 clones, 93% being singletons. The sample taken for sequencing was naive CD4+ T cells from PBMCs. Subset in this sample: CD45RA+ positively selected. These receptors all stem from a man between 18 and 35 years old in good health. Some clones in this sample may be carry-over from other donors' samples.

In the case of this clone: This CDR3 is also generated by other DNA sequences in the sample. The chain couples TRBV18 to TRBJ2-7; D perhaps matches TRBD1 (5 bases). This CDR3 is built from 14 residues. Germline V gene lookup returns CDR1 KGHSH and CDR2 LQKENI. The V end lost 3 bases, the J end lost 0 bases, and 9 bases lay between the germline ends. The CDR3 DNA reads as TGTGCCAGCTCACCTCGACAGAGCTCCTACGAGCAGTACTTC. It translates to CASSPRQSSYEQYF.

The table lists this clone with a count of one. The V and J genes are TRBV7-3 and TRBJ1-2; no clear D gene. This CDR3 is 12 amino acids long. V lost 6 bases, J lost 4 bases, and 9 bases lay in between. CDR1 and CDR2 (germline): SGHTA, FQGTGA. The CDR3 reads CASRQGPYGYTF. The CDR3 coding sequence is TGTGCCAGCAGACAAGGCCCCTATGGCTACACCTTC.

DNA of the CDR3: TGTGCCAGCAGACAACCCCTCACTAGCGGGAGTGATGAGCAGTTCTTC. Translated, it gives CASRQPLTSGSDEQFF. The chain is built from TRBV28 and TRBJ2-1, with TRBD2 identical over 11 bases. The V segment lost 6 bases and the J segment 8 bases; nucleotides outside the gene matches: 12. The CDR3 runs 16 residues. The germline V gene has CDR1 MDHEN and CDR2 SYDVKM. The variable domain in full, completed from reference TRBV28 and TRBJ2-1, reads DVKVTQSSRYLVKRTGEKVFLECVQDMDHENMFWYRQDPGLGLRLIYFSYDVKMKEKGDIPEGYSVSREKKERFSLILESASTNQTSMYLCASRQPLTSGSDEQFFGPGTRLTVL.

The V gene is TRBV5-6, the J gene TRBJ2-1, with 8 bases identical to TRBD2. After removal of 9 bases from V and 9 bases from J, the junction contained 8 bases not matched to a gene. The length of the CDR3 is 12 residues. Germline values: CDR1 SGHDT, CDR2 YYEEEE. The CDR3 reads CATKRENSEQFF. The CDR3, as DNA: TGTGCCACCAAGCGGGAGAATAGTGAGCAGTTCTTC. Full variable domain (outside the CDR3, taken from reference TRBV5-6 and TRBJ2-1): DAGVTQSPTHLIKTRGQQVTLRCSPKSGHDTVSWYQQALGQGPQFIFQYYEEEERQRGNFPDRFSGHQFPNYSSELNVNALLLGDSALYLCATKRENSEQFFGPGTRLTVL.

The chain joins TRBV10-3 to TRBJ2-7; 10 bases agree with TRBD2. Per germline, CDR1 ENHRY and CDR2 SYGVKD. The V segment lost 8 bases and the J segment 3 bases; nucleotides outside the gene matches: 7. The CDR3 runs 14 residues. CDR3 sequence (DNA): TGTGCCATCGGGTACCTAGCGGGAGACTACGAGCAGTACTTC. This codes for CAIGYLAGDYEQYF.

The chain recombines TRBV5-1 with TRBJ2-1; D perhaps matches TRBD1 (5 bases). Trimming removed 2 bases at V and 6 bases at J, with 27 bases between. Looked up from germline, CDR1 is SGHRS and CDR2 is YFSETQ. CDR3 length equals 19 residues. CDR3 sequence (DNA): TGCGCCAGCAGCTTCAGTGGGGCAGGGCGACTCCGGCCGTCCAATGAGCAGTTCTTC. Its protein is CASSFSGAGRLRPSNEQFF.

This clone came up once. The rearrangement joins TRBV2 to TRBJ2-7; tentatively, D is TRBD2 (7 bases). Germline V gives CDR1 SNHLY, CDR2 FYNNEI. Trimming took 5 bases from V and 4 from J, leaving 18 bases between them. This CDR3 comprises 15 residues. This CDR3 reads CASSYGGLSIYEQYF. The DNA for the CDR3 is TGTGCCAGCAGTTACGGGGGGCTCTCCATATACGAGCAGTACTTC.

A single count supports this clone. V gene TRBV7-2 combines with J gene TRBJ1-6; D is perhaps TRBD1 (5 bases). Trimming took off 5 bases at V and 14 bases at J, with 22 bases between the two ends. The CDR3 sequence is 15 residues long. CDR1 SGHTA and CDR2 FQGNSA come from the germline V gene. This CDR3 reads CASSVSGTGGMALHF. DNA of the CDR3: TGTGCCAGCAGCGTCTCCGGGACCGGGGGTATGGCCCTCCACTTT.

This clone was found once. The rearrangement uses TRBV29-1 and TRBJ2-2; 7 bases line up with TRBD1. The trim removed 3 bases at V and 7 bases at J, leaving 8 bases unmatched. CDR1 is SQVTM, CDR2 ANQGSEA, per germline. The CDR3 loop spans 14 amino acids. In nucleotides, the CDR3 is TGCAGCGTTGATTCGGGACAGAGGGACGGGGAGCTGTTTTTT. It is translated as CSVDSGQRDGELFF.

The rearrangement uses TRBV19 and TRBJ2-3, with 7 nucleotides matching TRBD1. Germline assignment: CDR1 LNHDA and CDR2 SQIVND (reference sequence). This CDR3 comprises 14 residues. J lost 1 base, V lost 4 bases, and 2 bases had no gene match. The chain's CDR3 is CASSRQGGTDTQYF. The CDR3 nucleotides read TGTGCCAGTAGTAGACAGGGAGGCACAGATACGCAGTATTTT.

V and J are TRBV5-1 and TRBJ2-3, with a tentative D call TRBD2 (5 bases). V was trimmed by 7 bases and J by 1 base, leaving 10 bases between them. Germline CDR1 SGHRS, CDR2 YFSETQ. The CDR3 length is 13 residues. The CDR3 DNA follows: TGCGCCAGCCGGGATCAGGGCACAGATACGCAGTATTTT. It encodes CASRDQGTDTQYF.

The chain combines TRBV30 with TRBJ2-5; 7 bases map to TRBD1. Gene TRBJ2-7 matches the end of the DNA better, so the J call may be wrong. The CDR3 has 15 amino acids. Germline V gives CDR1 GTSNPN, CDR2 SVGIG (reference sequence). CDR3 region: CAWSGNRGTSYEQYF. The CDR3 nucleotides are TGTGCCTGGAGTGGAAACAGGGGTACCTCCTACGAGCAGTACTTC.

The chain is built from TRBV19 and TRBJ2-1; 7 bases map to TRBD1. The germline CDR1 and CDR2 sequences are LNHDA and SQIVND (reference sequence). Germline trimming cut 5 bases from V and 3 bases from J; bases unmatched to any gene: 4. This CDR3 has 14 residues. The CDR3 here is CASSARDSYNEQFF. The CDR3 region has the DNA TGTGCCAGTAGTGCCCGGGACAGCTACAATGAGCAGTTCTTC.

The chain combines TRBV6-5 with TRBJ2-7, with 14 positions matching TRBD2. The CDR3 consists of 14 residues. The trim removed 8 bases at V and 4 bases at J, leaving 4 bases unmatched. Germline assignment: CDR1 MNHEY and CDR2 SVGAGI. This CDR3 reads CASRLAGGPYEQYF. The CDR3 DNA is TGTGCCAGCCGACTAGCGGGAGGGCCGTACGAGCAGTACTTC.

The rearrangement uses TRBV27 and TRBJ1-2; 7 bases match TRBD1. Per the germline V gene, CDR1 is MNHEY and CDR2 is SMNVEV (reference sequence). CDR3 length: 15 amino acids. V lost 4 bases and J lost 5; bases outside the gene matches: 10. Here the CDR3 DNA reads TGTGCCAGCAGTTCCCACAGGGGAATCGTTTATGGCTACACCTTC. This sequence encodes CASSSHRGIVYGYTF.

V usage is TRBV9 and J usage is TRBJ2-1, with D possibly being TRBD2 (6 bases). Germline CDR1 and CDR2: SGDLS and YYNGEE. This CDR3 has 15 amino acids. V was pared by 3 bases and J by 7 bases, with 17 bases between. CDR3 nucleotide sequence: TGTGCCAGCAGCGCCCCTGCCGCCCGGGGGAATGAGCAGTTCTTC. Protein: CASSAPAARGNEQFF.

This sequence joins TRBV28 and TRBJ1-2; D is uncertain. Trimming removed 7 bases from V and 4 bases from J, with 16 bases in between. CDR1 is MDHEN, CDR2 SYDVKM, per germline. CDR3 size: 14 residues. The CDR3 reads CASNLNRDLYGYTF. In nucleotides, the CDR3 is TGTGCCAGCAACCTTAACAGAGACCTCTATGGCTACACCTTC.

The rearrangement links TRBV7-3 to TRBJ2-3; D gene uncertain. The V gene's germline CDR1 is SGHTA and CDR2 FQGTGA. The germline V and J ends were trimmed by 1 base and 2 bases, with 7 bases remaining between them. This CDR3 contains 14 residues. CDR3 nucleotides: TGTGCCAGCAGCTTAAGAGCTCCCACAGATACGCAGTATTTT. This gives the protein CASSLRAPTDTQYF.

The rearrangement joins TRBV7-8 to TRBJ1-4, with D tentatively TRBD1 (6 bases). V lost 5 bases, J lost 8 bases, and 24 bases lay in between. In germline, CDR1 is SGHVS, CDR2 FQNEAQ. The CDR3 is made up of 17 amino acids. CDR3 in amino acids: CASSPPGGRTVWEKLFF. The CDR3 DNA is TGTGCCAGCAGCCCCCCGGGGGGGCGCACGGTATGGGAAAAACTGTTTTTT.

This chain links TRBV10-2 with TRBJ2-5; D is ambiguous. In germline, CDR1 is WSHSY, CDR2 SAAADI. The V and J ends lost 3 bases and 5 bases respectively, with 4 bases between them. The CDR3 runs to 11 residues. Here the CDR3 reads CASSELETQYF. DNA of the CDR3: TGCGCCAGCAGTGAACTGGAGACCCAGTACTTC.

This CDR3 is CASSQGGGNEKLFF. CDR3 in DNA: TGTGCCAGCAGCCAAGGGGGCGGGAATGAAAAACTGTTTTTT. The chain has TRBV4-2 and TRBJ1-4, with D maybe TRBD1 (5 bases). Germline V lookup: CDR1 LGHNA, CDR2 YNFKEQ. The CDR3 covers 14 residues. V was trimmed by 1 base and J by 5 bases, leaving 8 bases between them.

The chain links TRBV7-6 to TRBJ2-1; 10 bases line up with TRBD2. Germline CDR1 and CDR2: SGHVS and FNYEAQ. The trim removed 2 bases at V and 8 bases at J, leaving 6 bases unmatched. The CDR3 runs to 15 residues. In DNA, the CDR3 is TGTGCCAGCAGCTTACCGAGCGGGAGGGACGATGAGCAGTTCTTC. This sequence encodes CASSLPSGRDDEQFF.

The genes are TRBV2 and TRBJ1-3; D is perhaps TRBD1 (5 bases). Germline V CDR1 and CDR2: SNHLY, FYNNEI. With 5 bases removed from V and 0 bases from J, the gap between germline ends came to 14 bases. The CDR3 contains 16 residues. CDR3 nucleotide sequence: TGTGCCAGCAGTCAATGGACGGGACTCTCTGGAAACACCATATATTTT. It codes for CASSQWTGLSGNTIYF.

There are a few counts of this clone. The chain has TRBV19 and TRBJ1-5, with TRBD1 identical over 7 bases. The CDR3 extends over 13 amino acids. Germline V gene data show CDR1 as LNHDA and CDR2 as SQIVND (reference sequence). The V gene end was trimmed by 6 bases and the J gene end by 3 bases; junction bases not matched to a gene: 2. The CDR3 DNA is TGTGCCAGTAGCGACAGGGTCAATCAGCCCCAGCATTTT. Translating it yields CASSDRVNQPQHF.

V is TRBV28 and J is TRBJ2-2; TRBD2 might be the D (6 bases). This CDR3 is 14 amino acids long. Trimming removed 2 bases at V and 13 bases at J, with 17 bases between. The germline V gene encodes CDR1 MDHEN and CDR2 SYDVKM. The CDR3 sequence: CASSLTQARRGLFF. As DNA, the CDR3 is TGTGCCAGCAGTTTAACACAGGCCCGGCGGGGGCTGTTTTTT.

This clone occurred once. The rearrangement joins TRBV28 to TRBJ1-4; 7 bases fit TRBD1. Unmatched junction bases numbered 10, after V lost 5 bases and J lost 7 bases. The germline CDR1 and CDR2 sequences are MDHEN and SYDVKM. This CDR3 comprises 15 residues. CDR3 sequence (DNA): TGTGCCAGCAGTCGAACAGGGGTTTTTCGTGAAAAACTGTTTTTT. Translation: CASSRTGVFREKLFF.

V gene TRBV27 combines with J gene TRBJ2-1; a weak D match, TRBD2 (6 bases). Per the germline V gene, CDR1 is MNHEY and CDR2 is SMNVEV (reference sequence). The CDR3 totals 17 residues. V lost 0 bases to trimming and J lost 7 bases, with 19 bases between them. Written as DNA, the CDR3 is TGTGCCAGCAGTTTATCGGCGGGACGGATTCTAGGTAATGAGCAGTTCTTC. Its protein product is CASSLSAGRILGNEQFF.

The chain combines TRBV2 with TRBJ1-1, with TRBD1 matching over 8 bases. CDR1 and CDR2 from the germline V gene are SNHLY and FYNNEI. V shed 4 bases and J 1 base; nucleotides not matched to a gene: 5. The CDR3 length is 15 residues. The CDR3: CASSGRTGTNTEAFF. CDR3 nucleotides: TGTGCCAGCAGTGGGCGGACAGGGACGAACACTGAAGCTTTCTTT.

The genes are TRBV25-1 and TRBJ1-4; D not resolved. CDR3 size: 14 residues. The V end lost 3 bases, the J end lost 7 bases, and 12 bases lay between the germline ends. Per germline, CDR1 MGHDK and CDR2 SYGVNS. The CDR3 sequence: CASSDPGVGEKLFF. The CDR3 DNA sequence: TGTGCCAGCAGTGACCCCGGGGTGGGTGAAAAACTGTTTTTT.